This T cell receptor (beta chain) was captured in a study of OX40 agonist ivuxolimab in advanced cancers. Study details: Ivuxolimab is a fully human IgG2 antibody that activates OX40 (CD134).

Trimming took 5 bases from V and 6 from J; bases not matched to a gene: 5. The CDR3 has 14 residues. The germline V gene has CDR1 SGHTA and CDR2 FQGNSA. Sequencing was performed with immunoSEQ multiplex PCR; in TCRdb, only in-frame clones are kept and a portion is missing. The repertoire holds some 45,000 clones, with around 83% as singletons. The sample in question was CD4+ or CD8+ T cells sorted from blood, obtained in a trial of the OX40 agonist ivuxolimab. This chain connects TRBV7-2 to TRBJ2-2; TRBD1 matches 8 bases. The receptor's source is an adult with an advanced solid tumor such as melanoma, head and neck, liver or kidney cancer. The CDR3 nucleotides are TGTGCCAGCAGCATAGACAGGGGTGCCGGGGAGCTGTTTTTT. Translation: CASSIDRGAGELFF.